One sample yielded the 9 T cell receptor beta chains listed below, sequenced in a study of CD4 T cells in relation to SARS-CoV-2 and coronaviruses. The assay was immunoSEQ multiplex PCR, and TCRdb's table has in-frame clones only and misses some. This repertoire shows 58,000 or so clones, roughly nine tenths found once; its top ten account for around 0.41%. The source material was naive CD4+ T cells from PBMCs. As for subset: naive CD4+ T cells isolated by negative enrichment. The source of these receptors is an adult with COVID-19.

The chain combines TRBV10-2 with TRBJ1-4; D call uncertain. This CDR3 comprises 14 residues. Trimming pared 7 bases from V and 5 bases from J, leaving 14 bases between. Germline V gene data show CDR1 as WSHSY and CDR2 as SAAADI. The CDR3 loop reads CASMDGKGNEKLFF. The CDR3 region has the DNA TGCGCCAGCATGGACGGGAAGGGAAATGAAAAACTGTTTTTT.

Points on this clone: At one of its ends the junction is not consistent with the germline gene, which may arise from a read error. The gene calls are TRBV5-1 and TRBJ2-7, with D possibly TRBD1 on 5 matching bases. Germline V CDR1 and CDR2: SGHRS, YFSETQ. CDR3 length: 14 residues. CDR3 in DNA: TGCGCCAGCAGGTTGGGCAGGGAAGACTACGAGCAGTACTTC. The encoded protein is CASRLGREDYEQYF.

The rearrangement links TRBV25-1 to TRBJ2-1, with TRBD2 matching over 7 bases. The CDR3 covers 14 residues. The V segment lost 6 bases and the J segment 8 bases; nucleotides outside the gene matches: 10. The germline V gene has CDR1 MGHDK and CDR2 SYGVNS. In nucleotides, the CDR3 is TGTGCCAGCAGCGTGGCAAGGGAGGGCGATGAGCAGTTCTTC. This gives the protein CASSVAREGDEQFF.

The chain employs TRBV28 and TRBJ1-4; 7 positions match TRBD1. V shed 6 bases, J shed 5 bases, and the junction held 9 bases outside the gene matches. The CDR3 runs 15 residues. The V gene's germline CDR1 is MDHEN and CDR2 SYDVKM. DNA for the CDR3: TGTGCCAGCAGCCTAGATCAGGGGGTCAATGAAAAACTGTTTTTT. Amino acids: CASSLDQGVNEKLFF.

The rearrangement uses TRBV19 and TRBJ1-5; weak D call: TRBD1 (5 bases). Germline assignment: CDR1 LNHDA and CDR2 SQIVND (reference sequence). The CDR3 is 15 residues long. V was clipped by 1 base and J by 1 base, with 8 bases between them. The CDR3 DNA sequence: TGTGCCAGTAGTATAGGGGGCGCGAGCAATCAGCCCCAGCATTTT. Amino acids: CASSIGGASNQPQHF.

This chain joins TRBV20-1 and TRBJ2-7; D call uncertain. The germline CDR1 and CDR2 sequences are DFQATT and SNEGSKA (reference sequence). The CDR3 is 11 amino acids. Trimming took off 0 bases at V and 5 bases at J, with 5 bases between the two ends. CDR3 in DNA: TGCAGTGCTAGAGATGAGGACGAGCAGTACTTC. Translated: CSARDEDEQYF.

J is TRBJ2-1 and V is TRBV27; the D gene is possibly TRBD2 (6 bases). V was cut by 3 bases and J by 2 bases, with 11 bases left in between. The CDR3 extends over 15 amino acids. CDR1 is MNHEY and CDR2 is SMNVEV in the germline V gene (reference sequence). The CDR3 DNA reads as TGTGCCAGCAGTTTCCTGGCGGGGCCCTACAATGAGCAGTTCTTC. Amino acids: CASSFLAGPYNEQFF.

V is TRBV28 and J is TRBJ2-3, with D tentatively TRBD2 (6 bases). The CDR3 covers 15 residues. Trimming left V 2 bases short and J 4 bases short, with 13 bases between. Germline V gives CDR1 MDHEN, CDR2 SYDVKM. DNA of the CDR3: TGTGCCAGCAGTTTAGTGTCGGGAGTTCCAGATACGCAGTATTTT. Translated: CASSLVSGVPDTQYF. The variable domain in full, with the rest retrieved from reference TRBV28 and TRBJ2-3, is DVKVTQSSRYLVKRTGEKVFLECVQDMDHENMFWYRQDPGLGLRLIYFSYDVKMKEKGDIPEGYSVSREKKERFSLILESASTNQTSMYLCASSLVSGVPDTQYFGPGTRLTVL.

The rearrangement uses TRBV10-3 and TRBJ2-1, with D possibly matching TRBD1 (6 bases). The CDR3 length is 18 residues. Trimming took off 4 bases at V and 0 bases at J, with 19 bases between the two ends. Germline CDR1 ENHRY, CDR2 SYGVKD. The CDR3 DNA sequence: TGTGCCATCAGTGGCCCGCGCGGTGGGACAAGCTCCTACAATGAGCAGTTCTTC. Protein product: CAISGPRGGTSSYNEQFF.